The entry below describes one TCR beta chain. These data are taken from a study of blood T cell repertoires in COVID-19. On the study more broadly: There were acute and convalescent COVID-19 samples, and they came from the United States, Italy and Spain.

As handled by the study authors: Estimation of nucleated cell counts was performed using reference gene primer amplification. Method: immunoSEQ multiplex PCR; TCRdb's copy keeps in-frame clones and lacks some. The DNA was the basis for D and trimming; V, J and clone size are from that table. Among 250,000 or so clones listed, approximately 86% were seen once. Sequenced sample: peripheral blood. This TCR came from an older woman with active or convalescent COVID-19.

CDR3 sequence (DNA): TGTGCCAGCAGTCAGGGGGGGGTCGAGCAGTACGTC. As protein: CASSQGGVEQYV. The J gene is TRBJ2-7, the V gene TRBV6-6, with D possibly being TRBD1 or TRBD2 (7 bases each). Trimming left V 5 bases short and J 6 bases short, with 11 bases between. The V gene's germline CDR1 is MNHNY and CDR2 SVGAGI (reference sequence). This CDR3 contains 12 residues.